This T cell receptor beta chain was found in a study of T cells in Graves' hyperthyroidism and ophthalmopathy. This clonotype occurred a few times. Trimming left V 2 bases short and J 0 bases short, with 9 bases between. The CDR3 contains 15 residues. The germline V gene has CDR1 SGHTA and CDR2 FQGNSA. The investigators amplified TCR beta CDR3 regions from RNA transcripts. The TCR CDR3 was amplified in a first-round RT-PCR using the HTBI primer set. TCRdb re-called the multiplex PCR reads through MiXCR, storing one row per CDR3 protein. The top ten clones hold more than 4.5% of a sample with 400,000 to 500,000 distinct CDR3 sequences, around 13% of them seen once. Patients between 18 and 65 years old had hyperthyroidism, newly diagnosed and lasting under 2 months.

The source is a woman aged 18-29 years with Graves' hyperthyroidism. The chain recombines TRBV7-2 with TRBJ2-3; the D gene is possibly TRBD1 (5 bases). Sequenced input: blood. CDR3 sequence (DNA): TGTGCCAGCAGCTTATTAGGGGTCAGCACAGATACGCAGTATTTT. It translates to CASSLLGVSTDTQYF.